This T cell receptor beta chain was documented in a study of cytomegalovirus exposure and HLA in healthy donors. Study-wide results and caveats: According to an earlier analysis, most TCR beta V segments yielded productive rearrangements about 87% or about 30% of the time. A later analysis showed that HLA-associated TCR beta chains had undergone more clonal expansion than equally common others. One later analysis reportedly identified an Asian-associated ancestry cluster that showed fewer N-insertions than the approximately 700-donor mean.

This CDR3 has 16 amino acids. From germline, CDR1 is LNHNV and CDR2 YYDKDF (reference sequence). V dropped 0 bases and J dropped 4 bases, with 15 bases sitting between them. The PCR ran on 60 Vbeta and 13 Jbeta primers. Clones were read by immunoSEQ multiplex PCR, and TCRdb kept only the in-frame ones, dropping some. The sample contains about 130,000 clones, 80% of which appear only once. Notes on this clone: Its target is unknown.

The material sequenced was PBMCs. This clonotype originated in a woman between 40 and 50 years old in good health and CMV-seronegative. This chain uses TRBV15 with TRBJ1-2; D is ambiguous. CDR3 nucleotides: TGTGCCACCAGCAGAGATCGGGGTTCGGCAGCCTATGGCTACACCTTC. Translation: CATSRDRGSAAYGYTF.